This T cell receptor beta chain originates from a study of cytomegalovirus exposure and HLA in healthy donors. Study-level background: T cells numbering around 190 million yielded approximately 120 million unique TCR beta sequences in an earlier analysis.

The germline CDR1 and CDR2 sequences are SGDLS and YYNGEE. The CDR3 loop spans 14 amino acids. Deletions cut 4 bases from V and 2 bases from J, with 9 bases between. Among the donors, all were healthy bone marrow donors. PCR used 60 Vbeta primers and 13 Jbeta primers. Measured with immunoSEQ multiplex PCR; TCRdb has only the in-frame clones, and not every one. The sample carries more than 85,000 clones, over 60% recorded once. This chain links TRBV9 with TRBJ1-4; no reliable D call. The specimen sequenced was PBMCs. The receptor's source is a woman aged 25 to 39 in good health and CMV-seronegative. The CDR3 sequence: CASSLSFTNEKLFF. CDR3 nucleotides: TGTGCCAGCAGCCTGTCCTTCACTAATGAAAAACTGTTTTTT.